This T cell receptor (beta chain) was recorded in a study of blood T cell repertoires in COVID-19. Study summary: Samples of COVID-19 (acute and convalescent) were obtained from the United States, Italy and Spain.

Sequencing used immunoSEQ multiplex PCR; TCRdb keeps in-frame clones, though not all of them. The table has 300,000 to 350,000 clones, 80% to 90% seen once. CDR1 SGHRS and CDR2 YFSETQ come from the germline V gene. Unmatched junction bases numbered 6, after V lost 0 bases and J lost 4 bases. CDR3 length: 17 amino acids. J is TRBJ2-3 and V is TRBV5-1; 12 bases fit TRBD1. Sequencing was done on a sample of PBMCs or T cells enriched from blood (not recorded which). The receptor comes from a man aged 25 to 40 who had recovered from COVID-19. CDR3 in amino acids: CASSLGDRGLGADTQYF. The CDR3 DNA reads TGCGCCAGCAGCTTGGGGGACAGGGGGCTGGGGGCAGATACGCAGTATTTT.